One and the same sample provided the 14 T cell receptor beta chains below, sequenced in a study of T-cell memory formation after mild COVID-19. TCRdb redid the calling of the 5' RACE reads with MiXCR, one entry per CDR3 protein. The top ten clones hold around 11% of a sample with about 620,000 distinct CDR3 sequences, over 15% of them seen once. Material: PBMCs or a T cell subset sorted from them (not recorded which). These receptors all come from an adult woman who had mild COVID-19 (a few samples of this study predate the infection). Cell type and time point are not known.

This chain connects TRBV4-1 to TRBJ2-7; D not resolved. The germline V gene has CDR1 MGHRA and CDR2 YSYEKL. The CDR3 has 12 amino acids. V was cut by 2 bases and J by 3 bases, with 5 bases left in between. As DNA, the CDR3 is TGCGCCAGCAGCCAACCGGACTACGAGCAGTACTTC. This gives the protein CASSQPDYEQYF.

The chain recombines TRBV6-5 with TRBJ2-7, with TRBD1 matching over 8 bases. V lost 4 bases to trimming and J lost 3 bases; unmatched junction nucleotides: 5. This CDR3 comprises 14 residues. Germline assignment: CDR1 MNHEY and CDR2 SVGAGI. In DNA form, the CDR3 reads TGTGCCAGCAGTTCAGGGGGCGCCCTCTACGAGCAGTACTTC. This encodes CASSSGGALYEQYF.

The J gene is TRBJ2-5, the V gene TRBV6-1; D may be TRBD1 (6 bases). Between the trimmed V and J ends, which lost 6 bases and 7 bases, there was a span of 18 bases. CDR3 length: 14 residues. Germline values: CDR1 MNHNS, CDR2 SASEGT. CDR3 amino acids: CASRTQGVGGTQYF. Here the CDR3 DNA reads TGTGCCAGCAGGACACAGGGCGTCGGAGGGACCCAGTACTTC.

The chain has TRBV3-1 and TRBJ1-1, with D possibly being TRBD1 (5 bases). Germline CDR1 is LGHDT and CDR2 is YNNKEL (reference sequence). The V end was cut by 2 bases, the J end by 5 bases, with 24 bases between. The CDR3 has 18 amino acids. The CDR3 DNA is TGTGCCAGCAGCCAACGGCTGCTCATTGCCAGGGTAGGGACTGAAGCTTTCTTT. It specifies CASSQRLLIARVGTEAFF. Filled out from reference TRBV3-1 and TRBJ1-1, the complete variable domain reads DTAVSQTPKYLVTQMGNDKSIKCEQNLGHDTMYWYKQDSKKFLKIMFSYNNKELIINETVPNRFSPKSPDKAHLNLHINSLELGDSAVYFCASSQRLLIARVGTEAFFGQGTRLTVV.

This clonotype was picked up a small number of times. This sequence joins TRBV11-1 and TRBJ2-1, with D unclear. This CDR3 spans 15 amino acids. CDR1 and CDR2 (germline): SGHAT, FQDESV (reference sequence). V was trimmed by 4 bases and J by 6 bases, leaving 16 bases between them. As DNA, the CDR3 is TGTGCCAGCAGCTCGGGCTTCGCCGGCGGCAATGAGCAGTTCTTC. Encoded protein: CASSSGFAGGNEQFF.

The V call is TRBV29-1, the J call TRBJ1-1; D unclear. CDR3 size: 15 residues. Germline CDR1 SQVTM, CDR2 ANQGSEA. The germline V and J ends were trimmed by 3 bases and 3 bases, with 17 bases remaining between them. Here the CDR3 DNA reads TGCAGCGTTGAGCTAGGCGACCTTTTATACACTGAAGCTTTCTTT. Amino acids: CSVELGDLLYTEAFF.

V usage is TRBV7-8 and J usage is TRBJ2-1; the match to TRBD2 covers 9 bases. Looked up from germline, CDR1 is SGHVS and CDR2 is FQNEAQ. This CDR3 has 16 amino acids. J was trimmed by 9 bases and V by 4 bases; bases with no gene match: 13. CDR3 amino acids: CASSSWAGTSLSEQFF. The CDR3 DNA reads as TGTGCCAGCAGCTCCTGGGCCGGGACTAGCTTAAGTGAGCAGTTCTTC.

The chain couples TRBV2 to TRBJ1-2, with TRBD1 matching over 7 bases. With V trimmed by 5 bases and J by 8 bases, 5 bases remained unmatched. From germline, CDR1 is SNHLY and CDR2 FYNNEI. The CDR3 totals 12 residues. CDR3 bases: TGTGCCAGCAGTCGCAGGGGGTTGGGCTACACCTTC. Its protein product is CASSRRGLGYTF.

This clonotype was seen repeatedly, ten times or more. This chain joins TRBV7-8 and TRBJ2-3, with TRBD2 as a possible D gene (6 bases). Germline V lookup: CDR1 SGHVS, CDR2 FQNEAQ. Trimming took 5 bases from V and 5 from J, leaving 14 bases between them. The CDR3 consists of 14 residues. CDR3 nucleotide sequence: TGTGCCAGCAGCCCTAGCGCGTTGCGAGATACGCAGTATTTT. Translated, it gives CASSPSALRDTQYF.

The genes are TRBV5-1 and TRBJ1-1, with unresolved D. The CDR3 has 15 amino acids. Trimming removed 0 bases at V and 7 bases at J, with 16 bases between. Germline values: CDR1 SGHRS, CDR2 YFSETQ. In DNA, the CDR3 is TGCGCCAGCAGCTTGGCCGCCAATGAAGGGAGTGAAGCTTTCTTT. Residues: CASSLAANEGSEAFF.

V gene TRBV6-5 combines with J gene TRBJ2-7; the match to TRBD2 covers 9 bases. The CDR3 consists of 13 residues. Germline assignment: CDR1 MNHEY and CDR2 SVGAGI. DNA for the CDR3: TGTGTCGCACGAGCGGGAGGCTCCTACGAGCAGTACTTC. Translating gives CVARAGGSYEQYF.

The rearrangement joins TRBV3-1 to TRBJ1-1; 8 bases are shared with TRBD1. V shed 4 bases and J 8 bases; nucleotides not matched to a gene: 9. The CDR3 length is 14 residues. Germline CDR1 LGHDT, CDR2 YNNKEL (reference sequence). CDR3 loop: CASSLGTGRAEAFF. CDR3 sequence (DNA): TGTGCCAGCAGCCTAGGGACAGGTAGGGCCGAAGCTTTCTTT.

The CDR3 here is CASSPPNGLATDTQYF. CDR3 bases: TGTGCCAGCAGCCCCCCGAACGGACTAGCGACAGATACGCAGTATTTT. The V gene is TRBV7-2, the J gene TRBJ2-3; 9 positions match TRBD2. Germline CDR1 and CDR2: SGHTA and FQGNSA. The CDR3 is 16 residues long. The V segment lost 5 bases and the J segment 3 bases; nucleotides outside the gene matches: 9.

In its sample, this clonotype was seen a few times. V gene TRBV4-2 combines with J gene TRBJ2-3, with D possibly being TRBD2 (5 bases). Germline CDR1 LGHNA, CDR2 YNFKEQ. This CDR3 comprises 15 residues. The V end lost 0 bases, the J end lost 5 bases, and 12 bases lay between the germline ends. Here the CDR3 DNA reads TGTGCCAGCAGCCAAGAGGGAGATCCTCGAGATACGCAGTATTTT. Translated, it gives CASSQEGDPRDTQYF.